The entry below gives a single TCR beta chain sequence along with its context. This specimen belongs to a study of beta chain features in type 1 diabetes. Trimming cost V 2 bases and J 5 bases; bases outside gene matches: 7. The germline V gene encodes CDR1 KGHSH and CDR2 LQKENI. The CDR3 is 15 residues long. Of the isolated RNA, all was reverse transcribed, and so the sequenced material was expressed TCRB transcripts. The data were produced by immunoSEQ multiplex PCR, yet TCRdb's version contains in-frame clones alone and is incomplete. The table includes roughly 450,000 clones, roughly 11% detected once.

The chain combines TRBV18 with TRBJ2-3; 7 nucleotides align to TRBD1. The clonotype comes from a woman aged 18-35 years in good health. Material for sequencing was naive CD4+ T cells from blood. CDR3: CASSPYTGAQDTQYF. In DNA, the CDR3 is TGTGCCAGCTCACCATACACAGGGGCCCAAGATACGCAGTATTTT.